The 27 T cell receptor beta chains in this list originate from one sample, sequenced in a study of blood T cell repertoires in COVID-19. Using immunoSEQ multiplex PCR, the repertoire was profiled, and TCRdb retains in-frame clones only, with some absent. The profile shows 70,000 to 75,000 clones, roughly 80% of them singletons. The specimen sequenced was peripheral blood. Receptor source: a woman aged 55-69 years with acute or convalescent COVID-19.

The rearrangement joins TRBV5-1 to TRBJ2-2, with TRBD1 matching over 8 bases. Germline CDR1 SGHRS, CDR2 YFSETQ. The CDR3 consists of 16 residues. Germline trimming cut 4 bases from V and 4 bases from J; bases unmatched to any gene: 9. This chain's CDR3 is CASSIGWQGATGELFF. DNA of the CDR3: TGCGCCAGCAGCATTGGATGGCAGGGGGCCACCGGGGAGCTGTTTTTT.

This chain uses TRBV5-1 with TRBJ2-2; weak D call: TRBD1 (6 bases). V dropped 2 bases and J dropped 0 bases, with 8 bases sitting between them. The CDR3 length is 15 residues. CDR1 is SGHRS, CDR2 YFSETQ, per germline. The CDR3 DNA follows: TGCGCCAGCAGCTTTCAGGGGTCGAACACCGGGGAGCTGTTTTTT. Its protein product is CASSFQGSNTGELFF. Together with reference TRBV5-1 and TRBJ2-2, the CDR3 gives the full variable domain: KAGVTQTPRYLIKTRGQQVTLSCSPISGHRSVSWYQQTPGQGLQFLFEYFSETQRNKGNFPGRFSGRQFSNSRSEMNVSTLELGDSALYLCASSFQGSNTGELFFGEGSRLTVL.

The chain is built from TRBV4-1 and TRBJ2-5, with D maybe TRBD1 (6 bases). Trimming stripped 0 bases from V and 5 bases from J, with 16 bases between. Per the germline V gene, CDR1 is MGHRA and CDR2 is YSYEKL. The CDR3 has 16 residues. The CDR3 DNA reads TGCGCCAGCAGCCAAGATAGGTTACAGGGACGGGAGACCCAGTACTTC. This gives the protein CASSQDRLQGRETQYF.

This chain uses TRBV6-5 with TRBJ2-7, with 7 bases that match TRBD2. The CDR3 contains 14 residues. Losses at the gene ends were 2 bases for V and 5 bases for J; bases not matched to a gene: 6. Germline assignment: CDR1 MNHEY and CDR2 SVGAGI. The chain's CDR3 is CASSYGQGGNEQYF. The CDR3 coding sequence is TGTGCCAGCAGTTACGGCCAGGGAGGGAACGAGCAGTACTTC.

The V gene is TRBV28, the J gene TRBJ2-4; no clear D gene. V was cut by 3 bases and J by 0 bases, with 6 bases left in between. This CDR3 is built from 14 residues. Germline CDR1 MDHEN, CDR2 SYDVKM. The CDR3 nucleotides read TGTGCCAGCAGTTTGGTGGCAGCCAAAAACATTCAGTACTTC. This sequence encodes CASSLVAAKNIQYF.

The chain has TRBV18 and TRBJ1-5, with no clear D. In germline, CDR1 is KGHSH, CDR2 LQKENI. The CDR3 extends over 13 amino acids. V gave up 3 bases and J gave up 4 bases, with 7 bases separating them. CDR3 DNA: TGTGCCAGCTCACCCTCCAGAAATCAGCCCCAGCATTTT. Its protein product is CASSPSRNQPQHF. Full variable domain (remainder filled in from reference TRBV18 and TRBJ1-5): NAGVMQNPRHLVRRRGQEARLRCSPMKGHSHVYWYRQLPEEGLKFMVYLQKENIIDESGMPKERFSAEFPKEGPSILRIQQVVRGDSAAYFCASSPSRNQPQHFGDGTRLSIL.

This sequence joins TRBV5-1 and TRBJ2-3; no clear D gene. This CDR3 has 15 residues. V was clipped by 1 base and J by 0 bases, with 9 bases between them. The germline gives CDR1 SGHRS, CDR2 YFSETQ. This CDR3 is CASSLNSPSTDTQYF. CDR3 coding DNA: TGCGCCAGCAGCTTGAACAGTCCTAGCACAGATACGCAGTATTTT.

The CDR3, as DNA: TGTGCCAGTAGTCCCCCAGAAACAGATACGCAGTATTTT. Its protein product is CASSPPETDTQYF. The chain carries TRBV19 and TRBJ2-3; D gene uncertain. V was trimmed by 5 bases and J by 3 bases, leaving 9 bases between them. Germline V gene data show CDR1 as LNHDA and CDR2 as SQIVND (reference sequence). This CDR3 comprises 13 residues.

The rearrangement links TRBV5-1 to TRBJ1-4, with 7 positions matching TRBD1. The CDR3 runs to 18 residues. Per germline, CDR1 SGHRS and CDR2 YFSETQ. V lost 0 bases and J lost 1; bases outside the gene matches: 9. CDR3 sequence reads: CASSLGKLQGGTNEKLFF. Here the CDR3 DNA reads TGCGCCAGCAGCTTGGGGAAACTGCAGGGGGGAACTAATGAAAAACTGTTTTTT.

J is TRBJ1-1 and V is TRBV6-5; D uncertain. This CDR3 is built from 13 residues. The germline gives CDR1 MNHEY, CDR2 SVGAGI. V lost 6 bases, J lost 0 bases, and 8 bases lay in between. The CDR3 region has the DNA TGTGCCAGCAGCGGGAAAATGAACACTGAAGCTTTCTTT. It encodes CASSGKMNTEAFF.

This clone was detected only a few times. The V call is TRBV28, the J call TRBJ1-2; 9 bases are shared with TRBD1. The CDR3 contains 15 residues. The ends lost 5 bases at V and 7 bases at J; junction bases unmatched: 11. Germline CDR1 and CDR2: MDHEN and SYDVKM. The CDR3 loop reads CASSTGTGIISGYTF. The DNA for the CDR3 is TGTGCCAGCAGTACCGGGACAGGGATTATCTCTGGCTACACCTTC.

V is TRBV2 and J is TRBJ2-3, with a possible D match to TRBD2 (6 bases). Germline CDR1 is SNHLY and CDR2 is FYNNEI. Between the trimmed V and J ends, which lost 1 base and 4 bases, there was a span of 18 bases. The CDR3 consists of 17 residues. CDR3 DNA: TGTGCCAGCAGTGAAGGGGTCTGGGACGGGAGTGCAGATACGCAGTATTTT. Translating gives CASSEGVWDGSADTQYF. Drawing the rest from reference TRBV2 and TRBJ2-3, the complete variable domain is EPEVTQTPSHQVTQMGQEVILRCVPISNHLYFYWYRQILGQKVEFLVSFYNNEISEKSEIFDDQFSVERPDGSNFTLKIRSTKLEDSAMYFCASSEGVWDGSADTQYFGPGTRLTVL.

The chain recombines TRBV10-2 with TRBJ2-2, with 7 bases matching TRBD1. CDR1 and CDR2 from the germline V gene are WSHSY and SAAADI. This CDR3 has 15 residues. V gave up 6 bases and J gave up 1 base; unmatched junction bases: 5. This chain's CDR3 is CASRETGQNTGELFF. CDR3 DNA: TGCGCCAGCAGGGAGACAGGGCAGAACACCGGGGAGCTGTTTTTT.

The genes are TRBV9 and TRBJ1-4, with D tentatively TRBD1 (6 bases). V lost 3 bases and J 7 bases, leaving 16 bases between the germline ends. The CDR3 sequence is 15 residues long. Germline V lookup: CDR1 SGDLS, CDR2 YYNGEE. CDR3 protein: CASSGQVYGTEKLFF. Here the CDR3 DNA reads TGTGCCAGCAGCGGACAGGTTTACGGTACTGAAAAACTGTTTTTT.

The chain couples TRBV9 to TRBJ2-3, with TRBD2 as a possible D gene (6 bases). The CDR3 extends over 15 amino acids. Germline CDR1 is SGDLS and CDR2 is YYNGEE. Trimming cost V 0 bases and J 5 bases, with 13 bases left between them. The CDR3 spells CASSVDQGGVDTQYF. The CDR3 region has the DNA TGTGCCAGCAGCGTAGACCAGGGCGGGGTAGATACGCAGTATTTT.

The chain uses TRBV4-1 and TRBJ1-2, with D perhaps matching TRBD1 (5 bases). This CDR3 is built from 16 residues. V lost 4 bases and J lost 1, with 16 bases in between. CDR1 MGHRA and CDR2 YSYEKL come from the germline V gene. CDR3 sequence reads: CASSPGLTTFNYGYTF. The CDR3 region has the DNA TGCGCCAGCAGCCCAGGGTTAACCACCTTTAACTATGGCTACACCTTC.

The chain carries TRBV7-2 and TRBJ2-5; 11 bases agree with TRBD1. The CDR3 spans 15 residues. Germline V gene data show CDR1 as SGHTA and CDR2 as FQGNSA. The junction had 8 bases not matched to a gene; V was cut back by 6 bases and J by 5 bases. In DNA form, the CDR3 reads TGTGCCAGCAGACGGGACAGGGGGGGCCGGGAGACCCAGTACTTC. This encodes CASRRDRGGRETQYF.

V and J are TRBV3-1 (or the pseudogene TRBV3-2) and TRBJ1-4, with D unclear. The CDR3 covers 15 residues. The V end was cut by 4 bases, the J end by 5 bases, with 14 bases between. Germline V gene sequence: CDR1 LGHDT, CDR2 YNNKEL (reference sequence). The CDR3 sequence is CASSPRDLRNEKLFF. The CDR3 bases are TGTGCCAGCAGCCCTCGTGACCTCAGGAATGAAAAACTGTTTTTT.

This rearrangement joins TRBV5-5 to TRBJ1-1; maybe TRBD1 (5 bases). Germline V CDR1 and CDR2: SGHKS, YYEKEE (reference sequence). V was shortened by 3 bases and J by 1 base, with 13 bases between the two germline ends. The CDR3 has 15 residues. CDR3 coding DNA: TGTGCCAGCAGCTCTCGAGCCAGGGCGAACACTGAAGCTTTCTTT. Translating gives CASSSRARANTEAFF.

The rearrangement links TRBV19 to TRBJ2-7; 8 nucleotides line up with TRBD2. Germline-derived CDR1 and CDR2 are LNHDA and SQIVND (reference sequence). This CDR3 is built from 13 residues. Trimming removed 4 bases from V and 5 bases from J; junction bases left unmatched: 4. The CDR3, as DNA: TGTGCCAGTAGTACCCGGGGGGGTAACGAGCAGTACTTC. It encodes CASSTRGGNEQYF.

This chain uses TRBV3-1 (or the pseudogene TRBV3-2) with TRBJ2-7, with 7 bases identical to TRBD1. Germline CDR1 LGHDT, CDR2 YNNKEL (reference sequence). The CDR3 covers 13 residues. V lost 4 bases and J lost 3; bases outside the gene matches: 3. Here the CDR3 DNA reads TGTGCCAGCAGCCCAGGGACAGTCTACGAGCAGTACTTC. Amino acids: CASSPGTVYEQYF.

This CDR3 reads CASSKRSLTEAFF. DNA for the CDR3: TGTGCCAGCAGTAAACGGTCGCTGACTGAAGCTTTCTTT. This chain joins TRBV6-5 and TRBJ1-1; no clear D gene. V was trimmed by 5 bases and J by 5 bases, leaving 12 bases between them. Germline V gene lookup returns CDR1 MNHEY and CDR2 SVGAGI. The length of the CDR3 is 13 residues.

The chain couples TRBV13 to TRBJ2-3; possible D gene TRBD2, 5 bases. From germline, CDR1 is PRHDT and CDR2 FYEKMQ (reference sequence). This CDR3 is 14 amino acids long. Deletions cut 7 bases from V and 2 bases from J, with 13 bases between. The CDR3 coding sequence is TGTGCCAGCAACCGGGGTCCTACCACAGATACGCAGTATTTT. It is translated as CASNRGPTTDTQYF.

The chain recombines TRBV7-2 with TRBJ2-3, with 12 bases fitting TRBD2. The germline V gene encodes CDR1 SGHTA and CDR2 FQGNSA. There are 17 residues in the CDR3. V was clipped by 6 bases and J by 0 bases; unmatched bases: 7. The CDR3 coding sequence is TGTGCCAGCAGAAAAGGGGGGACTAGCGGGAGCACAGATACGCAGTATTTT. Translating gives CASRKGGTSGSTDTQYF.

On this clone itself: A read error may produce the germline difference seen at one junction end. J is TRBJ2-7 and V is TRBV6-1; 8 bases fit TRBD1. Germline CDR1 MNHNS, CDR2 SASEGT. The CDR3 has 11 residues. The DNA for the CDR3 is TGTGCCAGCAGTGAAGGGACAGGGTCAAGCTTC. It is translated as CASSEGTGSSF.

The chain employs TRBV5-1 and TRBJ2-1; D perhaps matches TRBD2 (5 bases). CDR1 and CDR2 (germline): SGHRS, YFSETQ. Trimming stripped 4 bases from V and 8 bases from J, with 19 bases between. This CDR3 is built from 15 residues. The CDR3 sequence: CASSTSLAQADEQFF. CDR3 in DNA: TGCGCCAGCAGCACGAGTCTAGCCCAGGCAGATGAGCAGTTCTTC.

CDR3 sequence: CASRHPEGLNTEAFF. The CDR3 region has the DNA TGTGCCAGCAGACATCCCGAGGGCCTGAACACTGAAGCTTTCTTT. The chain couples TRBV2 to TRBJ1-1; D remains ambiguous. CDR3 length: 15 residues. The germline CDR1 and CDR2 sequences are SNHLY and FYNNEI. Trimming removed 6 bases from V and 0 bases from J, with 14 bases in between.